These 18 T cell receptor beta chains were sequenced from one sample in a study of vaccination and CD4 T cells after COVID-19. An Oncomine TCR Beta short-read assay was used to sequence the DNA from cultured CD4+ T cells. TCRdb fed the PCR reads into MiXCR, producing one record per CDR3 protein. The sample lists about 20,000 distinct CDR3 sequences, about 50% seen once, with 6.5% in the top ten. Their target antigens are unknown. The treatment was: approximately nine-day PBMC culture with coronavirus spike peptide pools or control peptides (ViraFEST assay). Sequenced sample: CD4+ T cells from blood, cultured in vitro. These receptors originate from a human donor who had recovered from COVID-19.

This chain joins TRBV11-2 and TRBJ1-1; D might be TRBD1 (5 bases). In germline, CDR1 is SGHAT, CDR2 FQNNGV. The CDR3 loop spans 15 amino acids. The ends were cut back, 6 bases at V and 4 bases at J, with 18 bases in the middle. CDR3 coding DNA: TGTGCCAGCAGGCCCCCGAGGGGAGAGGCCACTGAAGCTTTCTTT. Its protein product is CASRPPRGEATEAFF.

The chain combines TRBV20-1 with TRBJ2-2; 10 nucleotides line up with TRBD2. The ends lost 3 bases at V and 5 bases at J; junction bases unmatched: 9. Germline V gene sequence: CDR1 DFQATT, CDR2 SNEGSKA (reference sequence). The CDR3 extends over 16 amino acids. The CDR3 region is CSASAPSGRATGELFF. In DNA, the CDR3 is TGCAGTGCTAGCGCTCCTAGCGGGAGAGCTACCGGGGAGCTGTTTTTT.

This clonotype was counted a single time. The chain recombines TRBV6-5 with TRBJ1-5; a weak D match, TRBD1 (5 bases). CDR1 MNHEY and CDR2 SVGAGI come from the germline V gene. Trimming left V 0 bases short and J 5 bases short, with 11 bases between. The CDR3 consists of 15 residues. CDR3 amino acids: CASSYSTGGDQPQHF. The CDR3 nucleotides read TGTGCCAGCAGTTACTCAACGGGGGGTGATCAGCCCCAGCATTTT.

The rearrangement uses TRBV5-1 and TRBJ1-1, with D possibly being TRBD1 (6 bases). Germline V lookup: CDR1 SGHRS, CDR2 YFSETQ. The CDR3 extends over 14 amino acids. Trimming cost V 1 base and J 1 base, with 8 bases left between them. CDR3 sequence (DNA): TGCGCCAGCAGCTTGTTACAGGGGAACACTGAAGCTTTCTTT. It specifies CASSLLQGNTEAFF.

The chain uses TRBV19 and TRBJ2-3; D gene unclear. From germline, CDR1 is LNHDA and CDR2 SQIVND (reference sequence). The CDR3 runs to 11 residues. V lost 0 bases and J 5 bases, leaving 0 bases between the germline ends. The CDR3 here is CASSIEDTQYF. As DNA, the CDR3 is TGTGCCAGTAGTATAGAAGATACGCAGTATTTT.

This clonotype appeared a single time. The chain recombines TRBV29-1 with TRBJ1-1, with a weak D call TRBD1 (5 bases). Germline values: CDR1 SQVTM, CDR2 ANQGSEA. V was clipped by 4 bases and J by 0 bases, with 9 bases between them. The CDR3 has 13 amino acids. CDR3 amino acids: CSVVPTVNTEAFF. The CDR3 nucleotides read TGCAGCGTTGTCCCGACAGTGAACACTGAAGCTTTCTTT.

J is TRBJ1-2 and V is TRBV5-1, with 9 nucleotides matching TRBD1. Germline lookup yields CDR1 SGHRS and CDR2 YFSETQ. The CDR3 covers 14 residues. Trimming at V came to 0 bases and at J to 3 bases, leaving 0 bases not matched to a gene. In nucleotides, the CDR3 is TGCGCCAGCAGCTTGGGGGACAGGGACTATGGCTACACCTTC. It encodes CASSLGDRDYGYTF.

The gene calls are TRBV20-1 and TRBJ1-2, with 11 nucleotides matching TRBD1. J gave up 2 bases and V 3 bases, and 2 bases lay outside the gene matches. Per the germline V gene, CDR1 is DFQATT and CDR2 is SNEGSKA (reference sequence). There are 14 residues in the CDR3. CDR3 loop: CSARGTGGNYGYTF. CDR3 nucleotides: TGCAGTGCTAGGGGGACAGGGGGGAACTATGGCTACACCTTC.

The gene calls are TRBV11-2 and TRBJ2-4, with 8 positions matching TRBD2. The CDR3 contains 14 residues. Germline V lookup: CDR1 SGHAT, CDR2 FQNNGV. The J segment lost 8 bases and the V segment lost 3 bases, leaving 6 bases of the junction unmatched. The chain's CDR3 is CASSFSGNADIQYF. The CDR3 DNA sequence: TGTGCCAGCAGCTTTAGCGGGAACGCGGACATTCAGTACTTC.

The rearrangement joins TRBV20-1 to TRBJ2-7; TRBD1 agrees at 10 bases. Germline loops: CDR1 DFQATT, CDR2 SNEGSKA (reference sequence). V shed 5 bases, J shed 2 bases, and the junction held 3 bases outside the gene matches. The CDR3 runs 13 residues. Here the CDR3 reads CSARQGATYEQYF. The DNA for the CDR3 is TGCAGTGCTCGACAGGGGGCTACCTACGAGCAGTACTTC.

The V gene is TRBV6-1, the J gene TRBJ2-5; either TRBD1 or TRBD2 may fit D (5 bases each). Trimming stripped 3 bases from V and 1 base from J, with 6 bases between. CDR3 length: 13 amino acids. Per the germline V gene, CDR1 is MNHNS and CDR2 is SASEGT. The CDR3: CASSEGVQETQYF. In DNA, the CDR3 is TGTGCCAGCAGTGAGGGGGTCCAAGAGACCCAGTACTTC.

This clonotype was detected a few times. V gene TRBV20-1 combines with J gene TRBJ2-3; 8 nucleotides match TRBD2. V dropped 5 bases and J dropped 4; count of bases not matched to a gene: 5. Per the germline V gene, CDR1 is DFQATT and CDR2 is SNEGSKA (reference sequence). The CDR3 runs 13 residues. Here the CDR3 reads CSALLAGPDTQYF. As DNA, the CDR3 is TGCAGTGCTCTGCTAGCGGGCCCAGATACGCAGTATTTT.

This rearrangement joins TRBV7-9 to TRBJ1-2; 7 nucleotides agree with TRBD1. Losses at the gene ends were 4 bases for V and 8 bases for J; bases not matched to a gene: 4. The CDR3 consists of 12 residues. The germline gives CDR1 SEHNR, CDR2 FQNEAQ (reference sequence). The DNA of the CDR3 is TGTGCCAGCAGCTCAGAGGACAGGGGCTACACCTTC. Translating gives CASSSEDRGYTF.

This clonotype was recorded a few times. V is TRBV27 and J is TRBJ2-5; no reliable D call. V was shortened by 6 bases and J by 5 bases, with 13 bases between the two germline ends. The germline gives CDR1 MNHEY, CDR2 SMNVEV (reference sequence). The CDR3 has 13 amino acids. The DNA for the CDR3 is TGTGCCAGCAGGGCGACCGGCCAGGAGACCCAGTACTTC. Translation gives CASRATGQETQYF.

This clonotype was counted only a few times. The CDR3 DNA follows: TGTGCCAGCAGCTTCACTAGCGGTTACACAGATACGCAGTATTTT. This sequence encodes CASSFTSGYTDTQYF. This chain uses TRBV11-2 with TRBJ2-3, with 8 bases lining up with TRBD2. Germline V lookup: CDR1 SGHAT, CDR2 FQNNGV. The CDR3 runs 15 residues. V lost 3 bases and J lost 2; bases outside the gene matches: 4.

This clonotype was observed a few times. This sequence joins TRBV10-1 and TRBJ2-3, with TRBD2 as a possible D gene (6 bases). V was trimmed by 2 bases and J by 3 bases, leaving 12 bases between them. CDR1 is WNHNN and CDR2 is SYGVQD in the germline V gene (reference sequence). There are 15 residues in the CDR3. The CDR3 sequence: CASSENIGGTDTQYF. CDR3 sequence (DNA): TGCGCCAGCAGTGAGAATATTGGGGGGACAGATACGCAGTATTTT.

This clonotype showed up just a few times. The chain's CDR3 is CASSLTDYGYTF. The CDR3 DNA follows: TGCGCCAGCAGCCTGACGGATTATGGCTACACCTTC. The chain has TRBV5-1 and TRBJ1-2; no definite D call. The CDR3 totals 12 residues. Germline-derived CDR1 and CDR2 are SGHRS and YFSETQ. Trimming shortened V by 4 bases and J by 5 bases, and 9 bases separated the two germline ends.

This clonotype was detected a few times. J is TRBJ2-1 and V is TRBV7-2; 8 bases agree with TRBD1. The V gene's germline CDR1 is SGHTA and CDR2 FQGNSA. This CDR3 comprises 14 residues. V lost 5 bases, J lost 0 bases, and 0 bases stayed unmatched. The CDR3 here is CASSGQGSYNEQFF. The CDR3 DNA sequence: TGTGCCAGCAGCGGACAGGGCTCCTACAATGAGCAGTTCTTC.